This T cell receptor (beta chain) was obtained from a study of T-cell memory formation after mild COVID-19. TCRdb analysed the 5' RACE reads with MiXCR anew, one entry per CDR3 protein. The data contain approximately 28,000 distinct CDR3 sequences, about 12% of them singletons. This clonotype was seen many times. Its antigen is unknown. Findings of the study overall: The appearance of some responding clones in pre-infection memory suggested that cross-reactive memory joined.

The TCR sequence derives from an adult woman who had mild COVID-19 (a few samples of this study predate the infection). Cell type and time point are not known. Sequenced sample: PBMCs or a T cell subset sorted from them (not recorded which).

This CDR3 reads CASSKGTDTQYF. In nucleotides, the CDR3 is TGTGCCAGCTCTAAGGGCACAGATACGCAGTATTTT. The chain is built from TRBV11-3 and TRBJ2-3; D remains ambiguous. CDR1 SGHNT and CDR2 YENEEA come from the germline V gene. V dropped 8 bases and J dropped 1 base, with 7 bases sitting between them. This CDR3 spans 12 amino acids.